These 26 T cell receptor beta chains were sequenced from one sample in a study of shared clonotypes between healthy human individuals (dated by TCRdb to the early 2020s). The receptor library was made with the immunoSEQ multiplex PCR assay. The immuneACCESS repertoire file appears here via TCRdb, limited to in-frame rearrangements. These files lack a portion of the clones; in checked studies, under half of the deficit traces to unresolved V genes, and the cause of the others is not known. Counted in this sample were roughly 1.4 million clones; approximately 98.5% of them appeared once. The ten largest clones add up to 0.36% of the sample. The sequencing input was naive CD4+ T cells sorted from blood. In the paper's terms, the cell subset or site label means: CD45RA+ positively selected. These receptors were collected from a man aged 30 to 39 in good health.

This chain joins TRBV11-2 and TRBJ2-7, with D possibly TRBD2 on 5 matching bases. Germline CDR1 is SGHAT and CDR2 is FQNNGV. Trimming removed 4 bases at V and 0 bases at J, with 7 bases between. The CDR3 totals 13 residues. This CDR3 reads CASSSDFSYEQYF. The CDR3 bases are TGTGCCAGCAGCTCGGACTTCTCCTACGAGCAGTACTTC.

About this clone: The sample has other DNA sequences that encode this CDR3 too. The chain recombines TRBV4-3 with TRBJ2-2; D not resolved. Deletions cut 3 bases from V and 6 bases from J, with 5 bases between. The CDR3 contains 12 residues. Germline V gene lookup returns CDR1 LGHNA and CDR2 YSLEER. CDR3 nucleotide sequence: TGCGCCAGCAGCCACGGCCCCGGGGAGCTGTTTTTT. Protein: CASSHGPGELFF.

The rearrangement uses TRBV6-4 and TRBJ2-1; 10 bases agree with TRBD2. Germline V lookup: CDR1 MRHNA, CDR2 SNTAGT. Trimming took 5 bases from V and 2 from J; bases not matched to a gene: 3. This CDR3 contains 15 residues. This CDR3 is CASSRGLATYNEQFF. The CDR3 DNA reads TGTGCCAGCAGTAGGGGACTAGCGACCTACAATGAGCAGTTCTTC.

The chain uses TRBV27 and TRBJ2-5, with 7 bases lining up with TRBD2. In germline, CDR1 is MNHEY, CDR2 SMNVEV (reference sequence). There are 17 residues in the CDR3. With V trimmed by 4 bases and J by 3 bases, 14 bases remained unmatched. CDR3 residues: CASSWGGTDGREETQYF. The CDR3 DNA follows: TGTGCCAGCAGTTGGGGGGGGACCGATGGAAGGGAAGAGACCCAGTACTTC.

The CDR3 DNA sequence: TGTGCCAGCAGCTTAGGGCCTTCAGGGAGCGAGCAGTACTTC. It is translated as CASSLGPSGSEQYF. V usage is TRBV7-3 and J usage is TRBJ2-7; D may be TRBD1 or TRBD2 (5 bases each). The CDR3 covers 14 residues. The germline V gene has CDR1 SGHTA and CDR2 FQGTGA. Trimming removed 2 bases from V and 6 bases from J, with 14 bases in between.

Written as DNA, the CDR3 is TGTGCCATCAGTAAGACTATCACGACCTACGAGCAGTACTTC. Amino acid sequence: CAISKTITTYEQYF. The V gene is TRBV10-3, the J gene TRBJ2-7; tentative D call: TRBD2 (5 bases). The length of the CDR3 is 14 residues. Germline V gene lookup returns CDR1 ENHRY and CDR2 SYGVKD. Trimming pared 5 bases from V and 2 bases from J, leaving 13 bases between.

The CDR3 DNA reads as TGTGCCAGCAGCGAGGGGGGGCACAGCCAGGGGTACGAGCAGTACTTC. This translates into CASSEGGHSQGYEQYF. V gene TRBV9 combines with J gene TRBJ2-7, with a weak D call TRBD2 (7 bases). The CDR3 totals 16 residues. CDR1 SGDLS and CDR2 YYNGEE come from the germline V gene. V shed 3 bases and J shed 4 bases, with 20 bases lying between them.

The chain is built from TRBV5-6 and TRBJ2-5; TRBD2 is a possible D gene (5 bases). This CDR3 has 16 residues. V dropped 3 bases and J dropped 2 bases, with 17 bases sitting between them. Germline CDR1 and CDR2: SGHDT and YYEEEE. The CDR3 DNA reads TGTGCCAGCAGCTCGGACGGCGGGCTCCTTCAAGAGACCCAGTACTTC. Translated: CASSSDGGLLQETQYF.

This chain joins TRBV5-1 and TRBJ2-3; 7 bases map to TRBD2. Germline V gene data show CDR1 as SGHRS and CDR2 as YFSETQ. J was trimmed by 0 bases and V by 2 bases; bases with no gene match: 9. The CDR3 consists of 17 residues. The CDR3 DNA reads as TGCGCCAGCAGCTTTTTTCCCGCTAGCGGCAGCACAGATACGCAGTATTTT. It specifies CASSFFPASGSTDTQYF. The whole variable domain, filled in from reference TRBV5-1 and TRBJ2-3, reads KAGVTQTPRYLIKTRGQQVTLSCSPISGHRSVSWYQQTPGQGLQFLFEYFSETQRNKGNFPGRFSGRQFSNSRSEMNVSTLELGDSALYLCASSFFPASGSTDTQYFGPGTRLTVL.

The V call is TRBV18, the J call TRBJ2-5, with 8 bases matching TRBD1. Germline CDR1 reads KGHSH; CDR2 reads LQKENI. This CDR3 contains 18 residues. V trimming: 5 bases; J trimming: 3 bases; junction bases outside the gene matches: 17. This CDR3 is CASSKTGTGAIVKETQYF. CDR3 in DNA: TGTGCCAGCTCAAAAACGGGGACAGGAGCGATAGTAAAAGAGACCCAGTACTTC. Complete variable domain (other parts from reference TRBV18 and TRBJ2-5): NAGVMQNPRHLVRRRGQEARLRCSPMKGHSHVYWYRQLPEEGLKFMVYLQKENIIDESGMPKERFSAEFPKEGPSILRIQQVVRGDSAAYFCASSKTGTGAIVKETQYFGPGTRLLVL.

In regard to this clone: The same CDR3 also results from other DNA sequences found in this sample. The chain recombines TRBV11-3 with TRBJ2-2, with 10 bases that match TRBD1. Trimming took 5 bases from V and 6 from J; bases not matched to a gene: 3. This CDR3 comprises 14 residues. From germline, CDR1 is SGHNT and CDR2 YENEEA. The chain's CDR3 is CASSPGTGAGELFF. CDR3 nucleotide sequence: TGTGCCAGCAGCCCTGGGACAGGGGCCGGGGAGCTGTTTTTT.

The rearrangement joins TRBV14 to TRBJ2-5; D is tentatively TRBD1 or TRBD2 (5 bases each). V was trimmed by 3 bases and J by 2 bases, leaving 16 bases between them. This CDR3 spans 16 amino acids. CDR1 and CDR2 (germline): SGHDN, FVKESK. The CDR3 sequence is CASSQPAGPGQETQYF. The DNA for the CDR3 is TGTGCCAGCAGCCAGCCGGCAGGGCCGGGGCAAGAGACCCAGTACTTC.

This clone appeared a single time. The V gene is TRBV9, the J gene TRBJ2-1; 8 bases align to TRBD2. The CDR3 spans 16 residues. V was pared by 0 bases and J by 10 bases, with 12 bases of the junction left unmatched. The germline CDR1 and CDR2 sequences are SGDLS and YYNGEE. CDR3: CASSVEAGGLIREQFF. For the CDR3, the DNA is TGTGCCAGCAGCGTAGAGGCGGGAGGCCTAATCCGAGAGCAGTTCTTC.

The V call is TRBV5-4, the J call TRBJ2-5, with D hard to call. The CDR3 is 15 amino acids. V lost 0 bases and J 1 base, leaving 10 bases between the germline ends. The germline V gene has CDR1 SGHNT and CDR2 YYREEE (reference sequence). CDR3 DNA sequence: TGTGCCAGCAGCTTGGTTCTGGGTAGCCAAGAGACCCAGTACTTC. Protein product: CASSLVLGSQETQYF.

Here the CDR3 reads CASTLQGLNTEAFF. In nucleotides, the CDR3 is TGTGCCAGCACTCTACAGGGACTGAACACTGAAGCTTTCTTT. The chain carries TRBV6-1 and TRBJ1-1, with D perhaps matching TRBD1 (6 bases). This CDR3 has 14 amino acids. CDR1 is MNHNS, CDR2 SASEGT, per germline. V lost 7 bases and J 0 bases, leaving 12 bases between the germline ends.

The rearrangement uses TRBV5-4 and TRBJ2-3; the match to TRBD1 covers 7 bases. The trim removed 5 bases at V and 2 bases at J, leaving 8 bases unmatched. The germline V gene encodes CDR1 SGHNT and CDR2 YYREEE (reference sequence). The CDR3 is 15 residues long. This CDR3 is CASRGSGTDTDTQYF. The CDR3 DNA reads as TGTGCCAGCAGGGGGTCCGGGACAGACACAGATACGCAGTATTTT.

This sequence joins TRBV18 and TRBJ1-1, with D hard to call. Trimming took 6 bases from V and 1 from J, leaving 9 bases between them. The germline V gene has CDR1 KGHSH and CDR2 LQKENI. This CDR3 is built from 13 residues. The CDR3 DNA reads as TGTGCCAGCTCGGATACACAGAACACTGAAGCTTTCTTT. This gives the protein CASSDTQNTEAFF.

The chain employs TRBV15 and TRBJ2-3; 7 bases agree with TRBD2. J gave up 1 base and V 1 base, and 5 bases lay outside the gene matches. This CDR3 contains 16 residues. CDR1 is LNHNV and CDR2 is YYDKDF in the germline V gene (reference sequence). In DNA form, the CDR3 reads TGTGCCACCAGCAGAGGGCGGGAGTCGGGCACAGATACGCAGTATTTT. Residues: CATSRGRESGTDTQYF.

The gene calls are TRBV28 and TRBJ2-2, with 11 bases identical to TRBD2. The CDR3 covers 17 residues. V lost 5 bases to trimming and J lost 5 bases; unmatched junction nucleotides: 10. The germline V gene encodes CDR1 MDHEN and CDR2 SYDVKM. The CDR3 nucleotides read TGTGCCAGCAGTCCCCCTAGCGGGAGGTTTGGGACCGGGGAGCTGTTTTTT. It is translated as CASSPPSGRFGTGELFF.

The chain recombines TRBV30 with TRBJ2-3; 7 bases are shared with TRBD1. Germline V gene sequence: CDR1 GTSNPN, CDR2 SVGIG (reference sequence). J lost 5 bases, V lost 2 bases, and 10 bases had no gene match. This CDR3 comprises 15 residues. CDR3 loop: CAWSRGTALLDTQYF. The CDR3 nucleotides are TGTGCCTGGAGTAGAGGGACAGCCCTATTAGATACGCAGTATTTT. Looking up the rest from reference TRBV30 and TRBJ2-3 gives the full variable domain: SQTIHQWPATLVQPVGSPLSLECTVEGTSNPNLYWYRQAAGRGLQLLFYSVGIGQISSEVPQNLSASRPQDRQFILSSKKLLLSDSGFYLCAWSRGTALLDTQYFGPGTRLTVL.

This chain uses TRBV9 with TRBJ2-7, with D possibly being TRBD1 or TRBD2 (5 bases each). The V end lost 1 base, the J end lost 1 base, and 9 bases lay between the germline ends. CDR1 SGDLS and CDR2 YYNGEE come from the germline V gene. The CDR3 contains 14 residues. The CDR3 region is CASSVSGRSYEQYF. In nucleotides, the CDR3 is TGTGCCAGCAGCGTATCGGGACGGTCCTACGAGCAGTACTTC.

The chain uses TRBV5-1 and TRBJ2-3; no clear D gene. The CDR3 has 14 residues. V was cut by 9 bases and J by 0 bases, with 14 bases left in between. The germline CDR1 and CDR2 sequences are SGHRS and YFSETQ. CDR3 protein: CATREGSSTDTQYF. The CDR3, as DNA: TGCGCCACCCGAGAAGGCAGTAGCACAGATACGCAGTATTTT.

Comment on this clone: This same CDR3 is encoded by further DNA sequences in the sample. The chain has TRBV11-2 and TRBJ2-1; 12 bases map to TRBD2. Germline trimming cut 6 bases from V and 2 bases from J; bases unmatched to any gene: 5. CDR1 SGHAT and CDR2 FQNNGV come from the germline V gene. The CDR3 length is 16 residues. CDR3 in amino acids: CASSPRTSGTYNEQFF. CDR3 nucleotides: TGTGCCAGCAGTCCCCGGACTAGCGGGACCTACAATGAGCAGTTCTTC.

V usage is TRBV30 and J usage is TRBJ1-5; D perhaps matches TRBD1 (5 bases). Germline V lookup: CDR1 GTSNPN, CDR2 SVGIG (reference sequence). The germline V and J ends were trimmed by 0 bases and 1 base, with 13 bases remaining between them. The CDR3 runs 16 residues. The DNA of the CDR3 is TGTGCCTGGAGTGTACCCCCGGGGCGAAGCAATCAGCCCCAGCATTTT. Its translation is CAWSVPPGRSNQPQHF.

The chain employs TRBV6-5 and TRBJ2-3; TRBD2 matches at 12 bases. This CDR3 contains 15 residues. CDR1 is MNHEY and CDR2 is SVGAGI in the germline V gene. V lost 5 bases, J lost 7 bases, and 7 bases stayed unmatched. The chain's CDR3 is CASSPRLAGVYTQYF. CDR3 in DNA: TGTGCCAGCAGTCCCAGACTAGCGGGGGTGTATACGCAGTATTTT.

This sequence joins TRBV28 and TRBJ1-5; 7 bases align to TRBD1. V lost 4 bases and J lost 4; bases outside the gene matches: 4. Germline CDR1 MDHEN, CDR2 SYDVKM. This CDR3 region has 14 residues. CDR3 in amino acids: CASSYGDRNQPQHF. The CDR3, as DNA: TGTGCCAGCAGTTACGGGGACAGAAATCAGCCCCAGCATTTT.